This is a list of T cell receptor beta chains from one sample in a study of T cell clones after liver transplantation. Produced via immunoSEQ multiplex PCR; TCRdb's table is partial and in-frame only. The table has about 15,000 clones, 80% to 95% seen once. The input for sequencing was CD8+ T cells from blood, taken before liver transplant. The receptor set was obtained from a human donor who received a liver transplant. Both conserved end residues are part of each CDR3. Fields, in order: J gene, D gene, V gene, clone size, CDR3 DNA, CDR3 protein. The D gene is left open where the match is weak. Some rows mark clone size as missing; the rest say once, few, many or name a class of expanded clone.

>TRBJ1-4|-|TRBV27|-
TGTGCCAGCTCAGAGGGGGGGCTAAGTGAAAAACTGTTTTTT
CASSEGGLSEKLFF
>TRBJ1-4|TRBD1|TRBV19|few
TGTGCCAGTAGTATAGGGACAGGGGTCCGCGAAACAACTAATGAAAAACTGTTTTTT
CASSIGTGVRETTNEKLFF
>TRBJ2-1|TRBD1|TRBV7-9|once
TGTGCCAGCAGCGACAGGGGGCCTTACAATGAGCAGTTCTTC
CASSDRGPYNEQFF
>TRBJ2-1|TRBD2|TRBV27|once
TGTGCCAGCAGTTTACGCGGGAGGGCCGGAGAGCAGTTCTTC
CASSLRGRAGEQFF
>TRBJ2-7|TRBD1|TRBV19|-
TGTGCCAGTAGTATCGACAGGGGTTCTTCCTACGAGCAGTACTTC
CASSIDRGSSYEQYF
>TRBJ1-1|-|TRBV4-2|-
TGTGCCAGCAGCCAAGGAGAGGGCTTGAACACTGAAGCTTTCTTT
CASSQGEGLNTEAFF
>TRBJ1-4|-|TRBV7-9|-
TGTGCCAGCAGCTTAGCGGAATTTAATGAAAAACTGTTTTTT
CASSLAEFNEKLFF
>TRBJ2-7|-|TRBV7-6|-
TGTGCCAGCAGCTTAGCAGGTTCCTACGAGCAGTACTTC
CASSLAGSYEQYF
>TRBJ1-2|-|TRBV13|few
TGTGCCAGCAGCTTAGGCGGGGTTGTCTATGGCTACACCTTC
CASSLGGVVYGYTF
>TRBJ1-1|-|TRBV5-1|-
TGCGCCAGCAGCTTGACAGGGTGGGACACTGAAGCTTTCTTT
CASSLTGWDTEAFF
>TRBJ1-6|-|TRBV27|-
TGTGCCAGCAGTTTATCCGTCCCTATATTAATACCCCTCCACTTT
CASSLSVPILIPLHF
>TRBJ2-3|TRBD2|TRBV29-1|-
TGCAGCGTTGAAGTAGCGGGAGGGCCGCGCACAGATACGCAGTATTTT
CSVEVAGGPRTDTQYF
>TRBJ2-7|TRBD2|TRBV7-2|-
TGTGCCAGCAGCTTGGGACTAGCGGGGGTGCGATGGGGCTACGAGCAGTACTTC
CASSLGLAGVRWGYEQYF
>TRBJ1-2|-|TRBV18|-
TGTGCCAGCTCACACGACGGTAACTATGGCTACACCTTC
CASSHDGNYGYTF
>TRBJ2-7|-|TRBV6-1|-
TGTGCCAGCAGTGGTAGGGGAAGCTCCTACGAGCAGTACTTC
CASSGRGSSYEQYF
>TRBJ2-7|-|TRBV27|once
TGTGCCAGCAGTTTATCGGGAAACAACGAGCAGTACTTC
CASSLSGNNEQYF
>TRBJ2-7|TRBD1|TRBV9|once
TGTGCCAGCAGCGCGGGACAGGGGTACAGCGAGCAGTACTTC
CASSAGQGYSEQYF
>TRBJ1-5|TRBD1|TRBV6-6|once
TGTGCCAGCAGCCTTGGGACAGTCAATCAGCCCCAGCATTTT
CASSLGTVNQPQHF
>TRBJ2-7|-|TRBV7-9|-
TGTGCCAGCAGCACACCTAGGGGGACTGTCGACGAGCAGTACTTC
CASSTPRGTVDEQYF
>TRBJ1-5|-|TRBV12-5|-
TGTGCTAGTGGTTCCCAGGGGATTCAGCCCCAGCATTTT
CASGSQGIQPQHF
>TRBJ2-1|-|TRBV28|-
TGTGCCAGCAGTCGTTGGGGCTCCTACAATGAGCAGTTCTTC
CASSRWGSYNEQFF
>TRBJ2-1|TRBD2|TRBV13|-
TGTGCCAGCAGCCTATACCTAGCGGGGCCCTACAATGAGCAGTTCTTC
CASSLYLAGPYNEQFF
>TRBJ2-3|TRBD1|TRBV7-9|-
TGTGCCAGCAGCCCCCAACAGGGGCCCCCCACAGATACGCAGTATTTT
CASSPQQGPPTDTQYF
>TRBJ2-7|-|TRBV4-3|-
TGCGCCAGCAGCCAAGATTGGGGGCAGCCTACCTACGAGCAGTACTTC
CASSQDWGQPTYEQYF
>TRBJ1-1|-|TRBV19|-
TGTGCCAGTAGTCTCGAGCCAAACACTGAAGCTTTCTTT
CASSLEPNTEAFF
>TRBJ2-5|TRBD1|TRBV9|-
TGTGCCAGCAGCTCATGGACAGGGGCGAGGGAAGAGACCCAGTACTTC
CASSSWTGAREETQYF
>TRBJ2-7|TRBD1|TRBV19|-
TGTGCCAGTAGTACCGGGGACAGCTCCTACGAGCAGTACTTC
CASSTGDSSYEQYF
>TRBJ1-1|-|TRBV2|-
TGTGCCAGCAGGTTTGAAGAAAACACTGAAGCTTTCTTT
CASRFEENTEAFF
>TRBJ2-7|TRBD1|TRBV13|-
TGTGCCAGCAGCTTAGTAGGGGGCAACGAGCAGTACTTC
CASSLVGGNEQYF
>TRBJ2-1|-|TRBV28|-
TGTGCCAGCAGTTTACTGAGCTCCTACAATGAGCAGTTCTTC
CASSLLSSYNEQFF
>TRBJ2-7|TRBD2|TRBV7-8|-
TGTGCCAGCAGCCCCTCGACTAGCGGGAGGGCGGAGTACGAGCAGTACTTC
CASSPSTSGRAEYEQYF
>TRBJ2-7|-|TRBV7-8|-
TGTGCCAGCAGCTTTTTTGGGACCTCCTACGAGCAGTACTTC
CASSFFGTSYEQYF
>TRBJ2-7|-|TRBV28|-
TGTGCCAGCAGTTTGGGGACGACAGTTCTAATCTCCTACGAGCAGTACTTC
CASSLGTTVLISYEQYF
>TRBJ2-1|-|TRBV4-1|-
TGCGCCAGCAGCCAAGTTTTAGGTCACAATGAGCAGTTCTTC
CASSQVLGHNEQFF
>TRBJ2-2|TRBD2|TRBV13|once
TGTGCCAGCAGCTTAGGGGCTAGCGGGGACACCGGGGAGCTGTTTTTT
CASSLGASGDTGELFF
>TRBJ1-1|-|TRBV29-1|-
TGCAGCGTTGAAGATCGCGGACAGACGCCGGACACTGAAGCTTTCTTT
CSVEDRGQTPDTEAFF
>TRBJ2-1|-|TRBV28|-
TGTGCCAGCATTCAATACAATGAGCAGTTCTTC
CASIQYNEQFF
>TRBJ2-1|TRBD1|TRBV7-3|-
TGTGCCAGCAGCTTAGGGAAAAGGGACAGCCCCTACAATGAGCAGTTCTTC
CASSLGKRDSPYNEQFF
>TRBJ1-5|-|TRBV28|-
TGTGCCAGCAGTTTACCCTTCCCCAGGAGCAATCAGCCCCAGCATTTT
CASSLPFPRSNQPQHF
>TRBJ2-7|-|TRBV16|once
TGTGCCAGCAGCCAAAAGGAGGGGGCCTACGAGCAGTACTTC
CASSQKEGAYEQYF
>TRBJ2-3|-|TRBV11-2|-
TGTGCCAGCAGCTTAATCCCCACGGGAGAAAACACAGATACGCAGTATTTT
CASSLIPTGENTDTQYF
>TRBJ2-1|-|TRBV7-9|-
TGTGCCAGCAGTCGGGTGGGTGAGCAGTTCTTC
CASSRVGEQFF
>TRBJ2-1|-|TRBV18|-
TGTGCCAGCTCGGCGGAAGGGGAGCAGTTCTTC
CASSAEGEQFF
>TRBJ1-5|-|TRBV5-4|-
TGTGCCAGCAGCTTGGGAGGGGATCAGCCCCAGCATTTT
CASSLGGDQPQHF
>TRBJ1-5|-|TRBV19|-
TGTGCCAGTAGTGTTCGGGACAACAATCAGCCCCAGCATTTT
CASSVRDNNQPQHF
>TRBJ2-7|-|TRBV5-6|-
TGTGCCAGCAGCTTGGGGAGTACGGTTTACGAGCAGTACTTC
CASSLGSTVYEQYF
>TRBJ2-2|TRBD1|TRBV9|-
TGTGCCAGCAGCGTAGCCTTAGACAGGGCGAACACCGGGGAGCTGTTTTTT
CASSVALDRANTGELFF
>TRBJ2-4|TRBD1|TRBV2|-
TGTGCCAGCAGCGACGACAGGGGTTTAGCCAAAAACATTCAGTACTTC
CASSDDRGLAKNIQYF
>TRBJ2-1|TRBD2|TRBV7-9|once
TGTGCCGTCCATAGCGGGAGTATATTCGATGAGCAGTTCTTC
CAVHSGSIFDEQFF
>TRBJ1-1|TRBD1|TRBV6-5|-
TGTGCCAGCAGTTACCTACCGGGACAGGGCGCCACTGAAGCTTTCTTT
CASSYLPGQGATEAFF
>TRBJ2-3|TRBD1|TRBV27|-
TGTGCCAGCAGTTTTGACAGGGGAGTGAAAGATACGCAGTATTTT
CASSFDRGVKDTQYF
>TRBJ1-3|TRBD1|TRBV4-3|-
TGCGCCAGCAGCCAAGATTGGGACAGCGCCCGAAACACCATATATTTT
CASSQDWDSARNTIYF
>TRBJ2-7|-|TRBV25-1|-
TGTGCCAGCAGTGGTCCCCCCCGTTACGAGCAGTACTTC
CASSGPPRYEQYF
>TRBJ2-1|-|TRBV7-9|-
TGTGCCAGCAGCCCAGCGGGTTACAATGAGCAGTTCTTC
CASSPAGYNEQFF
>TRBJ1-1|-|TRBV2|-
TGTGCCAGCAAAGGGGGGACTGAAGCTTTCTTT
CASKGGTEAFF
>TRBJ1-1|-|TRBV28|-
TGTGCCAGCAGTGATAACACTGAAGCTTTCTTT
CASSDNTEAFF
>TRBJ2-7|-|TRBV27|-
TGTGCCAGCAGTTTGCTAGGGGGCTCCTACGAGCAGTACTTC
CASSLLGGSYEQYF
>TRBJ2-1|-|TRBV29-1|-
TGCAGCGTTGATCTTCAGAGTTCGCTTGAGCAGTTCTTC
CSVDLQSSLEQFF
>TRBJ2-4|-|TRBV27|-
TGTGCCAGCAGTTTCCTAGTGGGAAACATTCAGTACTTC
CASSFLVGNIQYF